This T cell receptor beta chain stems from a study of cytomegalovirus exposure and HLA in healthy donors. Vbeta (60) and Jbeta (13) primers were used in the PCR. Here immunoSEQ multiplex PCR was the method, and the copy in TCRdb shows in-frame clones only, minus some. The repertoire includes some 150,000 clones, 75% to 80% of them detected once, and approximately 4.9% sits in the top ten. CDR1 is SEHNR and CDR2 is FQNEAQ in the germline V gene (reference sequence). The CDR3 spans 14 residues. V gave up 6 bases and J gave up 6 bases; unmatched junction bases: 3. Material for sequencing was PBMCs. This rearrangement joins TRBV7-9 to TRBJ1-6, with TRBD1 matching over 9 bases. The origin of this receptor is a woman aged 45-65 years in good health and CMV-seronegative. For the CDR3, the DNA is TGTGCCAGCAGGAGGACAGGGGTTAATTCACCCCTCCACTTT. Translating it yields CASRRTGVNSPLHF.